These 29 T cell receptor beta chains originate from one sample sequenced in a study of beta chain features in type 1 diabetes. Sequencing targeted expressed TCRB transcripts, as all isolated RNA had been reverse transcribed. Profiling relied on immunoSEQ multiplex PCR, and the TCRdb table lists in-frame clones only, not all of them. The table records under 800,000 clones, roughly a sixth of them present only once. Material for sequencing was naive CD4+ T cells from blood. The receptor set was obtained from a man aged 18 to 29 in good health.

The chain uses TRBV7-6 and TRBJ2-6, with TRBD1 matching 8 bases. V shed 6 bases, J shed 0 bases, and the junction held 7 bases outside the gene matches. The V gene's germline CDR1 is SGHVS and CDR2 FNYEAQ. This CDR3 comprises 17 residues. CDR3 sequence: CASSSRTGSSGANVLTF. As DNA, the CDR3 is TGTGCCAGCAGTTCCCGGACAGGGAGCTCTGGGGCCAACGTCCTGACTTTC.

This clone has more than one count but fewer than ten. The CDR3 spells CASSGRVRGAGSPLHF. The CDR3 DNA sequence: TGTGCCAGCAGCGGTCGGGTCCGGGGGGCTGGTTCACCCCTCCACTTT. The chain employs TRBV2 and TRBJ1-6; D may be TRBD1 (6 bases). V lost 6 bases and J lost 9, with 21 bases in between. The CDR3 is 16 residues long. Germline V gene lookup returns CDR1 SNHLY and CDR2 FYNNEI.

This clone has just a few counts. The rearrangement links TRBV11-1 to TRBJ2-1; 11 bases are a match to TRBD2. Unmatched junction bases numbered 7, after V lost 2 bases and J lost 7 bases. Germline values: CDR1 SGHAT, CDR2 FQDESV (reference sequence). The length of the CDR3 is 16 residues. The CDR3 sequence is CASSLTGTSGGNEQFF. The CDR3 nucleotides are TGTGCCAGCAGCTTAACCGGGACTAGCGGAGGAAATGAGCAGTTCTTC.

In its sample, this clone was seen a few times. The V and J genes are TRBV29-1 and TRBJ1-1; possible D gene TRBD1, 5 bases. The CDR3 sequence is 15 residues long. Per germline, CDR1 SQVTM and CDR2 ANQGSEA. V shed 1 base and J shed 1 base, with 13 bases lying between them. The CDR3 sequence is CSVEGPPGGNTEAFF. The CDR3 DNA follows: TGCAGCGTTGAAGGACCGCCGGGGGGGAACACTGAAGCTTTCTTT.

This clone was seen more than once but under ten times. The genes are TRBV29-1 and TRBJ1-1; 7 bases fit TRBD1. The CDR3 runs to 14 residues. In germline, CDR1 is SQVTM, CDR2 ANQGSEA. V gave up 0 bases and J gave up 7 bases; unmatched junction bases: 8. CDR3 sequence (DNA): TGCAGCGTTGAAGAAAACAGGGGTTCGAATGAAGCTTTCTTT. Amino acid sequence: CSVEENRGSNEAFF. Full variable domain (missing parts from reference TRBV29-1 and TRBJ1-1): SAVISQKPSRDICQRGTSLTIQCQVDSQVTMMFWYRQQPGQSLTLIATANQGSEATYESGFVIDKFPISRPNLTFSTLTVSNMSPEDSSIYLCSVEENRGSNEAFFGQGTRLTVV.

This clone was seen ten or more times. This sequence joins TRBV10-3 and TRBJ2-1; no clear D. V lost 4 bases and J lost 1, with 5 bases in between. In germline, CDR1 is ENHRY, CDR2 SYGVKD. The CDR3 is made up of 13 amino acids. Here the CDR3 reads CAISVLSYNEQFF. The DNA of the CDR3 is TGTGCCATCAGTGTTCTATCCTACAATGAGCAGTTCTTC.

CDR3 sequence reads: CASSLQGQGPYEQYF. The CDR3 DNA follows: TGTGCCAGTAGCCTACAGGGACAGGGCCCCTACGAGCAGTACTTC. V is TRBV19 and J is TRBJ2-7, with 9 bases fitting TRBD1. The V gene end was trimmed by 6 bases and the J gene end by 2 bases; junction bases not matched to a gene: 8. Germline values: CDR1 LNHDA, CDR2 SQIVND (reference sequence). CDR3 length: 15 residues.

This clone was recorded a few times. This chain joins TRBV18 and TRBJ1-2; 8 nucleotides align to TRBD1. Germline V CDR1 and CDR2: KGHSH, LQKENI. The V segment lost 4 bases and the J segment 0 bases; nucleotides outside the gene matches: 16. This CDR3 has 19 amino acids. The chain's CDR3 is CASSRRQGPSAESNYGYTF. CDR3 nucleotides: TGTGCCAGCTCACGGAGACAGGGGCCGTCCGCCGAGTCTAACTATGGCTACACCTTC.

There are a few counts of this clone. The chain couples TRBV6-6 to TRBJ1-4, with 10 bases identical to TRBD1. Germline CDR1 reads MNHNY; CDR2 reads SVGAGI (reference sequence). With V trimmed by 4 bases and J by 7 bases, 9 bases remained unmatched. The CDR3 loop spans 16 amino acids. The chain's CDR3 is CASSFPSTGGGEKLFF. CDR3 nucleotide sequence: TGTGCCAGCAGTTTTCCTTCGACAGGGGGCGGTGAAAAACTGTTTTTT.

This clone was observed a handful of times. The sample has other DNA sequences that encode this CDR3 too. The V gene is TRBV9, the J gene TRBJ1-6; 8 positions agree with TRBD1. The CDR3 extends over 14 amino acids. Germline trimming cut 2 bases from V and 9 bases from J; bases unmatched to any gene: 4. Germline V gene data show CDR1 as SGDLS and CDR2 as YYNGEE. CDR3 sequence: CASSVGTGISPLHF. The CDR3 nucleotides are TGTGCCAGCAGCGTCGGGACAGGCATTTCACCCCTCCACTTT. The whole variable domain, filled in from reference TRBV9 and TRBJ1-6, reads DSGVTQTPKHLITATGQRVTLRCSPRSGDLSVYWYQQSLDQGLQFLIQYYNGEERAKGNILERFSAQQFPDLHSELNLSSLELGDSALYFCASSVGTGISPLHFGNGTRLTVT.

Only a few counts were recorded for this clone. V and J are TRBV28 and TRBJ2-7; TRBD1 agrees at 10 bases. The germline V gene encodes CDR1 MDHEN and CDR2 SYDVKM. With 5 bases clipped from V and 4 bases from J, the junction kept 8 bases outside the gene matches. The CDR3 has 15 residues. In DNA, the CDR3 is TGTGCCAGCAGTCTTCTGACAGGGGGCAGGTACGAGCAGTACTTC. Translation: CASSLLTGGRYEQYF.

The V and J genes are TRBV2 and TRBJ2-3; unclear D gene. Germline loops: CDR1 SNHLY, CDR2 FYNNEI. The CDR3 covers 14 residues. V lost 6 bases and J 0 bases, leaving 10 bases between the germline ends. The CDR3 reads CASSASWSTDTQYF. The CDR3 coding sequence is TGTGCCAGCAGCGCCTCTTGGAGCACAGATACGCAGTATTTT.

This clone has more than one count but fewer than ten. The CDR3 region has the DNA TGTGCCAGCCGCGATCAGGGCCTAGGGCGTACCTACGAGCAGTACTTC. Its translation is CASRDQGLGRTYEQYF. The rearrangement joins TRBV7-2 to TRBJ2-7, with TRBD1 as a possible D gene (5 bases). The germline gives CDR1 SGHTA, CDR2 FQGNSA. With 8 bases removed from V and 2 bases from J, the gap between germline ends came to 22 bases. The CDR3 has 16 amino acids.

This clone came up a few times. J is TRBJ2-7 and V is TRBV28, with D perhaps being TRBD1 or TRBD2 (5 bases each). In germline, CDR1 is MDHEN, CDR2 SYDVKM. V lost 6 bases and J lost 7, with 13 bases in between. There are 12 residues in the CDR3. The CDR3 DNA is TGTGCCAGCAGCAGGGAACGGGGTGAGCAGTACTTC. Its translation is CASSRERGEQYF.

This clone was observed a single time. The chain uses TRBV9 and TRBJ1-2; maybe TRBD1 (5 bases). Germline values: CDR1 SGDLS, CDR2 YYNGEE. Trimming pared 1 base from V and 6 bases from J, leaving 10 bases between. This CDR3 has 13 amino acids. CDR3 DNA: TGTGCCAGCAGCGTATCGACAGTCGATGGCTACACCTTC. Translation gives CASSVSTVDGYTF.

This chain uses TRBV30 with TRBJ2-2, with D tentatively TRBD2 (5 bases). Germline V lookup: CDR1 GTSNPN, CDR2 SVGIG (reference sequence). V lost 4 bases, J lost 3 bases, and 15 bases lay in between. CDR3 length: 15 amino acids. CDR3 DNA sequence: TGTGCCTGGACCGGGCGACCGAGGGACACCGGGGAGCTGTTTTTT. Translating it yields CAWTGRPRDTGELFF.

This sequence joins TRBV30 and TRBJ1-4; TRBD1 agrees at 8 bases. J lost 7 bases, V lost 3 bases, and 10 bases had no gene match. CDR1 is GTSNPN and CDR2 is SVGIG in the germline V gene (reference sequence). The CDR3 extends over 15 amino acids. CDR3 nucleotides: TGTGCCTGGAGCACAGACAGGGGCAAGGGTGAAAAACTGTTTTTT. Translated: CAWSTDRGKGEKLFF.

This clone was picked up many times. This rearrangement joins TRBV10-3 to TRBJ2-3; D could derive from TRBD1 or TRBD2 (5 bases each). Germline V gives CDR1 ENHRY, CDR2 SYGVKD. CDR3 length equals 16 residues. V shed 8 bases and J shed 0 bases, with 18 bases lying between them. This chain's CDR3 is CAIGTEGRWSTDTQYF. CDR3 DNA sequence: TGTGCCATCGGGACCGAGGGTCGATGGAGCACAGATACGCAGTATTTT.

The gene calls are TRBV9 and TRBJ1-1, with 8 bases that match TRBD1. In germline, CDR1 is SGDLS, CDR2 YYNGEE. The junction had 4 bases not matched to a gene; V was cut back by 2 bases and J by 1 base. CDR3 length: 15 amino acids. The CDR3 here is CASSVGTGGNTEAFF. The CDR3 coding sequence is TGTGCCAGCAGCGTTGGGACAGGAGGGAACACTGAAGCTTTCTTT.

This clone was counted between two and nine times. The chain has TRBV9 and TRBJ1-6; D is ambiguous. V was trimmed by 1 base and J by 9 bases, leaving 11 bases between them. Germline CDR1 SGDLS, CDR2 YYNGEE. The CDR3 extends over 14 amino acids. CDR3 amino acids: CASSVMKGSSPLHF. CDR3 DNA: TGTGCCAGCAGCGTAATGAAGGGCTCTTCACCCCTCCACTTT.

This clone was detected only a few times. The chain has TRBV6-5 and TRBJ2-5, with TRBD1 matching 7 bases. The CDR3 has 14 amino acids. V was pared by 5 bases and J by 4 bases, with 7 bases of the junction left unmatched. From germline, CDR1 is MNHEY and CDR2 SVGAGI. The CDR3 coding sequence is TGTGCCAGCAGTAGGACAGGTTCTAGAGAGACCCAGTACTTC. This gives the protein CASSRTGSRETQYF.

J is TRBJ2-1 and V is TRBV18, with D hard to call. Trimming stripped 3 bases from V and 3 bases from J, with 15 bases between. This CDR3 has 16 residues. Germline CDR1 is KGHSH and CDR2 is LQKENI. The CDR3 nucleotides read TGTGCCAGCTCACCCAGCCAGCAGGCAATCTACAATGAGCAGTTCTTC. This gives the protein CASSPSQQAIYNEQFF.

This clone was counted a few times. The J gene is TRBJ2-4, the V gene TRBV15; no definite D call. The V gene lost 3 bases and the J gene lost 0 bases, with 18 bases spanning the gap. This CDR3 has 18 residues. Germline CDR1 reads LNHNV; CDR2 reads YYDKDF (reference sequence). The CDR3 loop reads CATSRPPGRNIAKNIQYF. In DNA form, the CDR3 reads TGTGCCACCAGCAGGCCCCCAGGACGGAATATAGCCAAAAACATTCAGTACTTC.

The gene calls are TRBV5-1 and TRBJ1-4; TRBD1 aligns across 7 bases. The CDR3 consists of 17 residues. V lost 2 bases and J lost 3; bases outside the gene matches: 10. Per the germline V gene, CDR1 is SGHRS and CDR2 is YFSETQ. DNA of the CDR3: TGCGCCAGCAGCTTCTCGACAGGGTTGGGGGCTAATGAAAAACTGTTTTTT. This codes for CASSFSTGLGANEKLFF.

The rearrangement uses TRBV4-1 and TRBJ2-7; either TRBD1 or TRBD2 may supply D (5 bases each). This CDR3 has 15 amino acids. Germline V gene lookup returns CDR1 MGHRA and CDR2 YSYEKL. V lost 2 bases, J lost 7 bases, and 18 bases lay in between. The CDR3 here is CASSQPKRGAREQYF. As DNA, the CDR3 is TGCGCCAGCAGCCAACCTAAGCGAGGGGCTAGAGAGCAGTACTTC.

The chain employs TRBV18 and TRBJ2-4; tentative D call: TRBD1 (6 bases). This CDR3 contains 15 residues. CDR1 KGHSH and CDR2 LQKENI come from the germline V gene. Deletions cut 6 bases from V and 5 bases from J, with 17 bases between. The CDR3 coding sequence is TGTGCCAGCTCCAAACAACAGGGTACTGAAAACATTCAGTACTTC. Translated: CASSKQQGTENIQYF.

CDR3 in amino acids: CASSLALAGPHEQYF. The CDR3 DNA is TGTGCCAGCAGCTTAGCGCTGGCAGGGCCCCACGAGCAGTACTTC. The chain uses TRBV7-8 and TRBJ2-7, with TRBD1 as a possible D gene (5 bases). The germline CDR1 and CDR2 sequences are SGHVS and FQNEAQ. This CDR3 contains 15 residues. With 0 bases removed from V and 5 bases from J, the gap between germline ends came to 14 bases.

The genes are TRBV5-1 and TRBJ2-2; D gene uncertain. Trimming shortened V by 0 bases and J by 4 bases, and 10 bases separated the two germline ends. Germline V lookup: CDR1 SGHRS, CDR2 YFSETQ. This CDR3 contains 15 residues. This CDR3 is CASSLETFGTGELFF. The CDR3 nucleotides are TGCGCCAGCAGCTTGGAAACCTTTGGCACCGGGGAGCTGTTTTTT.

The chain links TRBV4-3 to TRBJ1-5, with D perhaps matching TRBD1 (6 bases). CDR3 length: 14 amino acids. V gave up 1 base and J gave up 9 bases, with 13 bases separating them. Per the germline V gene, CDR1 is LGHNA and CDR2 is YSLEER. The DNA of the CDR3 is TGCGCCAGCAGCCAAGGTGAAGGGGGTAGGCCCCAGCATTTT. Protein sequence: CASSQGEGGRPQHF.